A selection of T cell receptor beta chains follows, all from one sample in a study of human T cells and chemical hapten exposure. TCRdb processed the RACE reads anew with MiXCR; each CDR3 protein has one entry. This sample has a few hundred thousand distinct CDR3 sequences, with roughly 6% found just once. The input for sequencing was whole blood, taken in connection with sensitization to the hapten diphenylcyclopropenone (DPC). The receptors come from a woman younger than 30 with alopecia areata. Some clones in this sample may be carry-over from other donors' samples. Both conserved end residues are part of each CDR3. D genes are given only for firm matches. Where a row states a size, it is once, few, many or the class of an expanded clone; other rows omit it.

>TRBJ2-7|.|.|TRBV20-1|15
TGCAGTGCTAGCCTAGTCGGGACGGCAAGTAACGAGCAGTACTTC
CSASLVGTASNEQYF
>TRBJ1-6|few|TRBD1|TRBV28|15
TGTGCCAGCAGCGAGAACAGGGGATTCAATTCACCCCTCCACTTT
CASSENRGFNSPLHF
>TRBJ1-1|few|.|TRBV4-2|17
TGTGCCAGCAGCCAAGATGACGGGACCCCGGGCAACACTGAAGCTTTCTTT
CASSQDDGTPGNTEAFF
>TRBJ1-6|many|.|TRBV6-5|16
TGTGCCAGCAGTTACGATAGCAGCTCCTATAATTCACCCCTCCACTTT
CASSYDSSSYNSPLHF
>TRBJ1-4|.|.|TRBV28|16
TGTGCCAGCAGTCTCCCCGGGACCTCAACTAATGAAAAACTGTTTTTT
CASSLPGTSTNEKLFF
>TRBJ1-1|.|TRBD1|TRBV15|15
TGTGCCACCAGCAGAGCCGGGACAGGTCCCACTGAAGCTTTCTTT
CATSRAGTGPTEAFF
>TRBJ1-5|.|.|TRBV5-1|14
TGCGCCAGCAGCTTGGAGTCTGGCGTTCAGCCCCAGCATTTT
CASSLESGVQPQHF
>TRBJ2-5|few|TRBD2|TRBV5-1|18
TGCGCCAGCAGCTTGGTGACTAGCGGGGCGATGTACCAAGAGACCCAGTACTTC
CASSLVTSGAMYQETQYF
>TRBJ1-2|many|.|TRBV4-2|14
TGTGCCAGCAGCCAATTGACAGCTAACTATGGCTACACCTTC
CASSQLTANYGYTF
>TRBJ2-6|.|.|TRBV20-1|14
TGCAGTGCTAGTCTGCTCTCTGGGGCCAACGTCCTGACTTTC
CSASLLSGANVLTF
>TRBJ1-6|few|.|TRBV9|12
TGTGCCAGCAGCGTAGAAGCTTCACCCCTCCACTTT
CASSVEASPLHF
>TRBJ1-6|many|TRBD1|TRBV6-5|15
TGTGCCAGCAGCCGGACAGGGCGGAACTATTCACCCCTCCACTTT
CASSRTGRNYSPLHF
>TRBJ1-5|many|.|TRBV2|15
TGTGCCAGCAGTGGGGGCAGTTATAGCAATCAGCCCCAGCATTTT
CASSGGSYSNQPQHF
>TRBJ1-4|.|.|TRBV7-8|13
TGTGCCAGCAGCTGGGGGCCACGGGAAAAACTGTTTTTT
CASSWGPREKLFF
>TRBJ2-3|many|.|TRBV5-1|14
TGCGCCAGCAGCTTGGACAGGCCCACAGATACGCAGTATTTT
CASSLDRPTDTQYF
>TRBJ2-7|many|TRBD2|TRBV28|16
TGTGCCACCCGACTAGCGGGGGCCCTCAGCTCCTACGAGCAGTACTTC
CATRLAGALSSYEQYF
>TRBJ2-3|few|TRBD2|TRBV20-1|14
TGCAGTGAAGGACTAGCGGATAGCACAGATACGCAGTATTTT
CSEGLADSTDTQYF
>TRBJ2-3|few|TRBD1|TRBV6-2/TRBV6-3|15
TGTGCCAGCAGTTCCACAGGGGCAGCCACAGATACGCAGTATTTT
CASSSTGAATDTQYF
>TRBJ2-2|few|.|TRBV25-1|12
TGTGCCAGCCGGGCCGACACCGGGGAGCTGTTTTTT
CASRADTGELFF
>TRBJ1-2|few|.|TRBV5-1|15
TGCGCCAGCAGCTCCTTTTCGCCCCGGGGAGATGGCTACACCTTC
CASSSFSPRGDGYTF
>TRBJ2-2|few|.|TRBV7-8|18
TGTGCCAGCAGCAAGACCGGAATCCAACCCGCGAACACCGGGGAGCTGTTTTTT
CASSKTGIQPANTGELFF
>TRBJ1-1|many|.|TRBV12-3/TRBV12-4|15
TGTGCCAGCAGCTTCGACCAGGGCGCCTCCACTGAAGCTTTCTTT
CASSFDQGASTEAFF
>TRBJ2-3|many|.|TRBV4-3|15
TGCGCCAGCAGCTCCGAGGACAGCCCCACAGATACGCAGTATTTT
CASSSEDSPTDTQYF
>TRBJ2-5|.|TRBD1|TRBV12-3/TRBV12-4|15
TGTGCCAGCAGTCAGAGACAGGGGAGGCGAGAGACCCAGTACTTC
CASSQRQGRRETQYF
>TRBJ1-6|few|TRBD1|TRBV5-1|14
TGCGCCAGCAGCTTGGGGACAGGGCGCTCACCCCTCCACTTT
CASSLGTGRSPLHF
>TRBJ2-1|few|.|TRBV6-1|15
TGTGCCAGCAGTGAGGAGACCAGGGTTTACAATGAGCAGTTCTTC
CASSEETRVYNEQFF
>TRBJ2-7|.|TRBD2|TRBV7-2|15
TGTGCCAGCAGCTTAGGCTCCCGGGGGGGCTACGAGCAGTACTTC
CASSLGSRGGYEQYF
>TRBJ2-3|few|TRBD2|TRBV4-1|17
TGCGCCAGCAGCCAAGATCGGACTAGCGGGGGGGCGCATACGCAGTATTTT
CASSQDRTSGGAHTQYF
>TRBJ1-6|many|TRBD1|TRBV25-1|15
TGTGCCAGCAGTCAACAGGGGACCGATAATTCACCCCTCCACTTT
CASSQQGTDNSPLHF
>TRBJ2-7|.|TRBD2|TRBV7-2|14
TGTGCCAGCAGCGCCTCTAGCGGGGCGACCGAGCAGTACTTC
CASSASSGATEQYF
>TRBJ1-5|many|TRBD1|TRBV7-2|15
TGTGCCAGCAGCTTAGTGTGGGGGGACAGACAGCCCCAGCATTTT
CASSLVWGDRQPQHF